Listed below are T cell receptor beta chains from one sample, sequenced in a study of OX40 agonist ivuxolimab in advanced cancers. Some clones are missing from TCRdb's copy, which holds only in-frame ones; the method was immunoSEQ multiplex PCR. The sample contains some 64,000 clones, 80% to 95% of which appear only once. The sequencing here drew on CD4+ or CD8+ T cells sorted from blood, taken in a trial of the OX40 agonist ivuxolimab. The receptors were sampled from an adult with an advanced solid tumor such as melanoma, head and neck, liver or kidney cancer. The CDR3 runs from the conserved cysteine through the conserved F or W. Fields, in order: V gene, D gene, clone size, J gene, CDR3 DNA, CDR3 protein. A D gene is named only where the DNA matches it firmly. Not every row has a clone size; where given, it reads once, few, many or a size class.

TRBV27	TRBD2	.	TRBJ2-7	TGTGCCAGCAGTGAAGCGGGGGACTACGAGCAGTACTTC	CASSEAGDYEQYF
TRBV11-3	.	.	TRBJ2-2	TGTGCCAGCGAAGACAGGAAGAACACCGGGGAGCTGTTTTTT	CASEDRKNTGELFF
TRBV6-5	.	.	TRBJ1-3	TGTGCCAGCAACGCCGGGGGGTCTGGAAACACCATATATTTT	CASNAGGSGNTIYF
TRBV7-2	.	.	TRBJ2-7	TGTGCCAGCAGCTTCTTCTACGAGCAGTACTTC	CASSFFYEQYF
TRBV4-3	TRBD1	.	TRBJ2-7	TGCGCCAGCAGCCGAACTTTGACAGGGGAATACGAGCAGTACTTC	CASSRTLTGEYEQYF
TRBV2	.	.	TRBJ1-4	TGTGCCAGCTCGAACCGAGACATCGGTTGGGTTGCAACTAATGAAAAACTGTTTTTT	CASSNRDIGWVATNEKLFF
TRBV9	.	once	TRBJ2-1	TGTGCCAGCAGCCCACCCGGGACACCGTACAATGAGCAGTTCTTC	CASSPPGTPYNEQFF
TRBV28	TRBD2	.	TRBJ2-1	TGTGCCAGCAGACACTCGGGACTAGGCAGTGAGCAGTTCTTC	CASRHSGLGSEQFF
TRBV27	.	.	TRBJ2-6	TGTGCCAGCAGTACCCAGGGCTCTGGGGCCAACGTCCTGACTTTC	CASSTQGSGANVLTF
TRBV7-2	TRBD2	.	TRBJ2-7	TGTGCCAGCAGTTCTACTAGCGGGAGGACCTACGAGCAGTACTTC	CASSSTSGRTYEQYF
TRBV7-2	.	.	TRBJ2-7	TGTGCCAGCAGCCCCTTTGGGTTCGGGTACGAGCAGTACTTC	CASSPFGFGYEQYF
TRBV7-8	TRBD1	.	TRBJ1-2	TGTGCCAGCAGCTTAAGGGCAGGGGGCGATAACTATGGCTACACCTTC	CASSLRAGGDNYGYTF
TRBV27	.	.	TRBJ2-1	TGTGCCAGCAGTTTACGGACAGACTACAATGAGCAGTTCTTC	CASSLRTDYNEQFF
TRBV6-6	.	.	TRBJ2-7	TGTGCCAGTTGCCTCCTCGGCACCTACGAGCAGTACTTC	CASCLLGTYEQYF
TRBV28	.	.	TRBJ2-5	TGTGCCAGCAGTTCCGACTGGCCCCAGGAGCAGTACTTC	CASSSDWPQEQYF
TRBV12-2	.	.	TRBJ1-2	TGTGCAAGTCGCCCCCCCGGGACAGCCGTTATAGGCTATGGCTACACCTTC	CASRPPGTAVIGYGYTF
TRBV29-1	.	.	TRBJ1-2	TGCAGCGCCCTGGCCCAGGGTACCTATGGCTACACCTTC	CSALAQGTYGYTF
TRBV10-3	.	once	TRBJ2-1	TGTGCCATCTTGCGCGGGGACAATGAGCAGTTCTTC	CAILRGDNEQFF
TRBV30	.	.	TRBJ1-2	TGTGCCGTTGTAGGGCAGGGCCTTAACTATGGCTACACCTTC	CAVVGQGLNYGYTF
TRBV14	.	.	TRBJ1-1	TGTGCCAGCAGCCCCAGGCTAGGCTACACTGAAGCTTTCTTT	CASSPRLGYTEAFF
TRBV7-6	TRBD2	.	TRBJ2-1	TGTGCCAGCAGCTTAGTGGTGAGCGGGACTAGCGGGGGTAACAATGAGCAGTTCTTC	CASSLVVSGTSGGNNEQFF
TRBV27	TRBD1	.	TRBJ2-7	TGTGCCAGCAGGCCCTTGTGGACAGGACAGATCTACGAGCAGTACTTC	CASRPLWTGQIYEQYF
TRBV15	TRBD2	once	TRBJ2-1	TGTGCCACCAGCTCCCGCCTTAGCGGGAGTAATGAGCAGTTCTTC	CATSSRLSGSNEQFF
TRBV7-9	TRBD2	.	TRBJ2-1	TGTGCCAGCAGCTCACCAAGACTAGCGGGAGACAATGAGCAGTTCTTC	CASSSPRLAGDNEQFF
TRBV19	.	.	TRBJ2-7	TGTGCCAGTAGCTTGGGGGATCACTACGAGCAGTACTTC	CASSLGDHYEQYF
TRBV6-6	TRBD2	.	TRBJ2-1	TGTGCCAGCAGTTTACAACTGGGACTAGAGGGGGGTCAGTTCTTC	CASSLQLGLEGGQFF
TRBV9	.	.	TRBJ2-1	TGTGCCAGCAGCGTAAGTGACTCATACAATGAGCAGTTCTTC	CASSVSDSYNEQFF
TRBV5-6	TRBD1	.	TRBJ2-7	TGTGCCAGCAGCTTGGGTGCAGGGGGTTCCTACGAGCAGTACTTC	CASSLGAGGSYEQYF
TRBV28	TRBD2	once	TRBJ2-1	TGTGCCAGCAGTTTACTCGGGCTAGCGGTCTACAATGAGCAGTTCTTC	CASSLLGLAVYNEQFF
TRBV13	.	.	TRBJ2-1	TGTGCCAGCAGCTTAGGCCCGGCAGAGATAAATGAGCAGTTCTTC	CASSLGPAEINEQFF
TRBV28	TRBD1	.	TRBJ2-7	TGTGCCAGCAGTTCCATACCGACAGGGGGGACACCCTACGAGCAGTACTTC	CASSSIPTGGTPYEQYF
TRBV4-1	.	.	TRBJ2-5	TGCGCCAGCAGCCATAACCTGAAGGGGGAGACCCAGTACTTC	CASSHNLKGETQYF
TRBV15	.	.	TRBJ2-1	TGTGCCACGGGGGGCGGGCTCAATGAGCAGTTCTTC	CATGGGLNEQFF
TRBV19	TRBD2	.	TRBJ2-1	TGTGCCAGTCGGGGGGAGCCCTCCTACAATGAGCAGTTCTTC	CASRGEPSYNEQFF
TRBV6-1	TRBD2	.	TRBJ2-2	TGTGCCAGCAGTGAAGTGGGGGGAGGGACCGGGGAGCTGTTTTTT	CASSEVGGGTGELFF
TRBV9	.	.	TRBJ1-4	TGTGCCAGCAGCGGGGGAGGGGCTAATGAAAAACTGTTTTTT	CASSGGGANEKLFF
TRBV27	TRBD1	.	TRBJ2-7	TGTGCCAGCAGTTTACTGGGACAGGGGATCTCCTACGAGCAGTACTTC	CASSLLGQGISYEQYF
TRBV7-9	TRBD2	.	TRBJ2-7	TGTGCCAGCAGCTTAGAGGGACTCCGGGAGGGATCCTACGAGCAGTACTTC	CASSLEGLREGSYEQYF